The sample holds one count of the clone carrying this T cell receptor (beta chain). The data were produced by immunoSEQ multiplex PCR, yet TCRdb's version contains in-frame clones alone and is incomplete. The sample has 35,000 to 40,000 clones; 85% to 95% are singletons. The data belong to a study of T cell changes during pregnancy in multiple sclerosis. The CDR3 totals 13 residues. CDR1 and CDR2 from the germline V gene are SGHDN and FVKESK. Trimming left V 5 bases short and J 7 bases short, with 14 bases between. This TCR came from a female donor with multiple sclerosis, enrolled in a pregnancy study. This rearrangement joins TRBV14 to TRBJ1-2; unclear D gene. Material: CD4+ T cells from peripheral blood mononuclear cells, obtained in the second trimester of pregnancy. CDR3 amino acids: CASSAKIGGGYTF. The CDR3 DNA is TGTGCCAGCAGCGCGAAGATCGGAGGTGGCTACACCTTC.